The text below deals with one TCR beta chain. The CDR3 contains 13 residues. V lost 8 bases, J lost 7 bases, and 15 bases lay in between. Here immunoSEQ multiplex PCR was the method, and the copy in TCRdb shows in-frame clones only, minus some. The data hold millions of clones, with 90% to 95% observed a single time. These data belong to a study of shared clonotypes between healthy human individuals. The specimen sequenced was naive CD4+ T cells sorted from blood. Sample subset: CD45RA+ positively selected. This sequence was found in a man aged 18 to 30 in good health. This chain links TRBV23-1 with TRBJ2-1; D remains unclear. Being an ORF, TRBV23-1 has a function that is uncertain. CDR3 nucleotides: TGCGCCAGCCGGCCGACGGAATTGAATGAGCAGTTCTTC. Encoded protein: CASRPTELNEQFF.